This T cell receptor (beta chain) derives from a study of response to subunit inactivated influenza vaccine. Notes on this clonotype: The antigen is not known.

Notes on the study in general: The authors proposed limited new T cell recruitment per seasonal influenza vaccination.

One entry per CDR3 protein, called by TCRdb with MiXCR from the RT-PCR reads. The sample yields about 650,000 distinct CDR3 sequences, around 15% seen once. Trimming cost V 1 base and J 4 bases; bases outside gene matches: 5. CDR1 and CDR2 (germline): LGHNA, YNFKEQ. The CDR3 is 15 residues long. The clonotype comes from a man aged 45-65 years who received an inactivated influenza vaccine. Source: PBMCs from blood, taken 14 to 15 days before vaccination. The chain has TRBV4-2 and TRBJ2-7, with 9 positions matching TRBD2. The CDR3 sequence: CASSQVGSGGYEQYF. CDR3 bases: TGTGCCAGCAGCCAAGTCGGTAGCGGGGGATACGAGCAGTACTTC.